This entry lists 13 T cell receptor beta chains sequenced from one sample in a study of CD8 T cells in Susac syndrome. The RNA input was roughly 0.5 to 1 ug, and it was reverse transcribed with random hexamers. From the immunoSEQ multiplex PCR reads, TCRdb called clonotypes with MiXCR, one entry per CDR3 protein. The sample lists approximately 130,000 distinct CDR3 sequences, about 90% occurring once. Sequencing was performed on CD8+ T cells from PBMCs. Every receptor here comes from a human donor with multiple sclerosis.

This clonotype was seen a handful of times. The chain carries TRBV6-2 or TRBV6-3 and TRBJ2-7; D is unresolved. Trimming took 0 bases from V and 5 from J, leaving 5 bases between them. This CDR3 contains 12 residues. CDR1 and CDR2 from the germline V gene are MNHEY and SVGEGT. The chain's CDR3 is CASSYSLDEQYF. The CDR3 nucleotides read TGTGCCAGCAGTTACTCTCTCGACGAGCAGTACTTC.

The V and J genes are TRBV27 and TRBJ2-7, with D tentatively TRBD2 (6 bases). The CDR3 consists of 16 residues. V was shortened by 4 bases and J by 0 bases, with 16 bases between the two germline ends. CDR1 and CDR2 (germline): MNHEY, SMNVEV (reference sequence). The CDR3 sequence: CASSSPLGLRSYEQYF. CDR3 nucleotide sequence: TGTGCCAGCAGTTCTCCCTTGGGACTCCGCTCCTACGAGCAGTACTTC.

The J gene is TRBJ2-1, the V gene TRBV20-1, with TRBD2 as a possible D gene (6 bases). The length of the CDR3 is 15 residues. Per the germline V gene, CDR1 is DFQATT and CDR2 is SNEGSKA (reference sequence). The V gene lost 6 bases and the J gene lost 1 base, with 16 bases spanning the gap. CDR3 loop: CSAPGWGGSYNEQFF. The CDR3, as DNA: TGCAGTGCCCCCGGGTGGGGAGGATCCTACAATGAGCAGTTCTTC.

This clonotype has a single count. This chain links TRBV5-8 with TRBJ1-5; TRBD1 matches 10 bases. Looked up from germline, CDR1 is SGHTS and CDR2 is YDEGEE. V shed 4 bases and J 9 bases; nucleotides not matched to a gene: 7. This CDR3 has 14 amino acids. CDR3 in amino acids: CASSLGQGDSPQHF. The CDR3 DNA follows: TGTGCCAGCAGCCTAGGACAGGGGGATTCGCCCCAGCATTTT.

This chain connects TRBV4-1 to TRBJ2-7; TRBD2 matches 7 bases. The CDR3 covers 15 residues. CDR1 is MGHRA, CDR2 YSYEKL, per germline. V lost 1 base to trimming and J lost 2 bases; unmatched junction nucleotides: 5. The CDR3 here is CASSQAGGTAYEQYF. The CDR3, as DNA: TGCGCCAGCAGCCAAGCGGGAGGAACAGCCTACGAGCAGTACTTC.

The gene calls are TRBV6-6 and TRBJ2-7; possibly TRBD2 for D (6 bases). The V and J ends lost 0 bases and 0 bases respectively, with 9 bases between them. The CDR3 contains 15 residues. Per the germline V gene, CDR1 is MNHNY and CDR2 is SVGAGI (reference sequence). CDR3 sequence: CASSYSTGASYEQYF. DNA of the CDR3: TGTGCCAGCAGTTACTCGACGGGAGCCTCCTACGAGCAGTACTTC.

The chain carries TRBV28 and TRBJ2-7; D perhaps matches TRBD1 (5 bases). The CDR3 is 13 residues long. V dropped 7 bases and J dropped 7 bases, with 17 bases sitting between them. The germline V gene encodes CDR1 MDHEN and CDR2 SYDVKM. The CDR3 DNA follows: TGTGCCAGCACGCCAGGGAACTGGGAAGAGCAGTACTTC. Translating gives CASTPGNWEEQYF.

The chain joins TRBV29-1 to TRBJ1-5; D is unresolved. Per the germline V gene, CDR1 is SQVTM and CDR2 is ANQGSEA. V was pared by 4 bases and J by 2 bases, with 6 bases between. The CDR3 is 12 residues long. The CDR3 region has the DNA TGCAGCGTTGGTGCAGGCAATCAGCCCCAGCATTTT. Its protein product is CSVGAGNQPQHF.

This chain uses TRBV27 with TRBJ2-1; TRBD2 is a possible D gene (5 bases). The CDR3 covers 16 residues. Trimming shortened V by 4 bases and J by 4 bases, and 17 bases separated the two germline ends. Germline loops: CDR1 MNHEY, CDR2 SMNVEV (reference sequence). The CDR3 sequence is CASSSLDRLSYNEQFF. In DNA, the CDR3 is TGTGCCAGCAGTTCTCTAGACCGACTAAGTTACAATGAGCAGTTCTTC.

The CDR3 DNA reads TGTGCCAGCAGTTTGGAAGCGGGAGGCTATGGAGAGACCCAGTACTTC. Its translation: CASSLEAGGYGETQYF. The chain carries TRBV28 and TRBJ2-5; TRBD2 aligns across 9 bases. V lost 3 bases and J lost 4; bases outside the gene matches: 9. This CDR3 contains 16 residues. Germline V gene sequence: CDR1 MDHEN, CDR2 SYDVKM.

V and J are TRBV12-3 or TRBV12-4 and TRBJ1-5; D remains ambiguous. The CDR3 has 16 residues. Trimming cost V 6 bases and J 4 bases, with 19 bases left between them. This CDR3 reads CASSQKSAGLNQPQHF. DNA for the CDR3: TGTGCCAGCAGCCAGAAGTCAGCCGGGTTAAATCAGCCCCAGCATTTT.

This sequence joins TRBV3-1 and TRBJ1-2; D call uncertain. This CDR3 contains 14 residues. Germline V gene data show CDR1 as LGHDT and CDR2 as YNNKEL (reference sequence). V was clipped by 0 bases and J by 0 bases, with 5 bases between them. CDR3 amino acids: CASSQDRANYGYTF. As DNA, the CDR3 is TGTGCCAGCAGCCAAGATCGAGCTAACTATGGCTACACCTTC.

The chain uses TRBV19 and TRBJ1-1; possibly TRBD1 for D (5 bases). Between the trimmed V and J ends, which lost 8 bases and 1 base, there was a span of 11 bases. Germline values: CDR1 LNHDA, CDR2 SQIVND (reference sequence). This CDR3 spans 13 amino acids. This CDR3 reads CASSWDGNTEAFF. In DNA, the CDR3 is TGTGCCAGTTCGTGGGACGGGAACACTGAAGCTTTCTTT.